Ten or more counts support the clone carrying this T cell receptor (beta chain). This record comes from a study of T-cell memory formation after mild COVID-19. Trimming pared 5 bases from V and 2 bases from J, leaving 13 bases between. Germline V gene lookup returns CDR1 ENHRY and CDR2 SYGVKD. The CDR3 runs to 15 residues. TCRdb reprocessed the 5' RACE reads with MiXCR, giving one entry per CDR3 protein. The sample shows about 29,000 distinct CDR3 sequences, roughly an eighth of them seen only once. This TCR came from an adult woman who had mild COVID-19 (a few samples of this study predate the infection). Cell type and time point are not known. The J gene is TRBJ2-1, the V gene TRBV10-3, with D tentatively TRBD2 (6 bases). The sequencing input was PBMCs or a T cell subset sorted from them (not recorded which). This chain's CDR3 is CAISPSGGTYNEQFF. The CDR3 region has the DNA TGTGCCATCAGTCCGTCGGGCGGGACCTACAATGAGCAGTTCTTC.